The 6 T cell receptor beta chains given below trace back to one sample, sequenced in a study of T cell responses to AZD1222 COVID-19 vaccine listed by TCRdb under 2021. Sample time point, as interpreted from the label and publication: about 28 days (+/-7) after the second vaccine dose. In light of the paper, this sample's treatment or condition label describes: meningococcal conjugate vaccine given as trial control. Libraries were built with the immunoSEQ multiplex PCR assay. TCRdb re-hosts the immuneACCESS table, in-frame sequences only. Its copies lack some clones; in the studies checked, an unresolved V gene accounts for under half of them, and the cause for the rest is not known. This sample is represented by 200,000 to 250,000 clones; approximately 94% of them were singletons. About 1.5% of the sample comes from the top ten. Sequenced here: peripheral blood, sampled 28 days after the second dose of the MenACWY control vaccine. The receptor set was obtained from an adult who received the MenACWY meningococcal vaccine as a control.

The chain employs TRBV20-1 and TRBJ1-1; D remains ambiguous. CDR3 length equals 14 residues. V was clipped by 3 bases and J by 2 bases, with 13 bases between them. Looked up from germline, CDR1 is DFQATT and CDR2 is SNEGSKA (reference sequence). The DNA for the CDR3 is TGCAGTGCTAGTACCCCCGAGGGAAACACTGAAGCTTTCTTT. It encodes CSASTPEGNTEAFF.

The CDR3 loop reads CSVGGRSTEAFF. The CDR3, as DNA: TGCAGCGTTGGTGGGAGGAGCACTGAAGCTTTCTTT. The rearrangement joins TRBV29-1 to TRBJ1-1; D is ambiguous. The CDR3 has 12 residues. Germline V gene lookup returns CDR1 SQVTM and CDR2 ANQGSEA. V gave up 4 bases and J gave up 4 bases, with 10 bases separating them.

CDR3 DNA: TGTGCCAGCAGCTTAAACAGGGGGCGATTCAATGAGCAGTTCTTC. It yields the protein CASSLNRGRFNEQFF. This chain uses TRBV7-3 with TRBJ2-1; the match to TRBD1 covers 9 bases. Germline CDR1 reads SGHTA; CDR2 reads FQGTGA. J gave up 6 bases and V 1 base, and 4 bases lay outside the gene matches. The CDR3 loop spans 15 amino acids.

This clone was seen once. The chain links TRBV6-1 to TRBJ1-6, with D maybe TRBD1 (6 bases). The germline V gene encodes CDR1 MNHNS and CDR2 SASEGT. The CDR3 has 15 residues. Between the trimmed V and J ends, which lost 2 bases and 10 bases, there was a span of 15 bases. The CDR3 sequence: CASSERRLGASPLHF. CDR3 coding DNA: TGTGCCAGCAGTGAACGCCGCCTGGGGGCCTCACCCCTCCACTTT.

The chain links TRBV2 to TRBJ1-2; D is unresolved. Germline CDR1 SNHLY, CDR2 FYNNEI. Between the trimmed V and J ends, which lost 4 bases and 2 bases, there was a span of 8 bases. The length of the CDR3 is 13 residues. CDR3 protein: CASSGRRNYGYTF. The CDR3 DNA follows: TGTGCCAGCAGTGGACGACGGAACTATGGCTACACCTTC. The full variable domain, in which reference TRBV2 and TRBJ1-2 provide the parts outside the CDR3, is EPEVTQTPSHQVTQMGQEVILRCVPISNHLYFYWYRQILGQKVEFLVSFYNNEISEKSEIFDDQFSVERPDGSNFTLKIRSTKLEDSAMYFCASSGRRNYGYTFGSGTRLTVV.

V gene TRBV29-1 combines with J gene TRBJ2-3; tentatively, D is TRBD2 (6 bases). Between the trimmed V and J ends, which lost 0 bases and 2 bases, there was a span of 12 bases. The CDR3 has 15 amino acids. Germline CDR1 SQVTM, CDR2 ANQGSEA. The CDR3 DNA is TGCAGCGTTGAAGACAGTAGCGGAACCACAGATACGCAGTATTTT. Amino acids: CSVEDSSGTTDTQYF.